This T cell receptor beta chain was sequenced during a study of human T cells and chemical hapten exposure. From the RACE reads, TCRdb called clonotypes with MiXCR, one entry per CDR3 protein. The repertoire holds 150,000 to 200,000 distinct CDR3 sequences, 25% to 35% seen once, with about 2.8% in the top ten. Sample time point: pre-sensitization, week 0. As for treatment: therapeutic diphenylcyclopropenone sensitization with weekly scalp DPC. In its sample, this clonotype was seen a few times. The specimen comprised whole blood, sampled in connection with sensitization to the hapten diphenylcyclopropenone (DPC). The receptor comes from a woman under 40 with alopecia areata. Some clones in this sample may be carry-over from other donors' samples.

CDR3 in amino acids: CASSMGAGGINEQFF. In DNA form, the CDR3 reads TGTGCCAGCAGCATGGGTGCGGGAGGTATTAATGAGCAGTTCTTC. This chain connects TRBV11-2 to TRBJ2-1; 8 nucleotides line up with TRBD2. The CDR3 extends over 15 amino acids. Germline-derived CDR1 and CDR2 are SGHAT and FQNNGV. Trimming at V came to 5 bases and at J to 7 bases, leaving 10 bases not matched to a gene.